The clone carrying this TCR beta chain was found many times. From the PCR reads, TCRdb re-called clones with MiXCR. This table has tens of thousands of clones, over 10% appearing once. V was cut by 6 bases and J by 7 bases, with 15 bases left in between. The CDR3 has 13 residues. The germline V gene has CDR1 MGHRA and CDR2 YSYEKL. This sample is part of a study of metastatic and nonmetastatic thyroid tumors. Thyroid surgery had not been preceded by any treatment in any patient. The receptor was derived from a female donor with papillary thyroid cancer or a benign thyroid nodule (not recorded which). Some clones in this sample may be carry-over from other donors' samples. Sequenced material: blood. This sequence joins TRBV4-1 and TRBJ1-2; tentatively, D is TRBD1 (5 bases). CDR3 nucleotides: TGCGCCAGCAGACCTGGGGCGCGGGGTGGCTACACCTTC. It specifies CASRPGARGGYTF.